These T cell receptor beta chains were read from a single sample in a study of blood T cells in healthy people across ages. TCRdb used MiXCR to reprocess the 5' RACE reads, holding one entry per CDR3 protein. The data hold fewer than 700,000 distinct CDR3 sequences, with approximately 40% observed a single time. The sample taken for sequencing was blood. The receptors originated from a man older than 75 in good health. The CDR3 runs from the conserved cysteine through the conserved F or W. Fields, in order: clone size, D gene, V gene, J gene, CDR3 protein, CDR3 DNA. The D gene is left open where the match is weak. Rows may omit the clone size; those that give it use once, few, many or a size class.

abundance: few
d_gene: TRBD2
v_gene: TRBV28
j_gene: TRBJ2-1
CDR3aa: CASSSPTSGGVGEQFF
CDR3nt: TGTGCCAGCAGTTCCCCAACTAGCGGGGGCGTCGGAGAGCAGTTCTTC

abundance: few
d_gene: .
v_gene: TRBV7-3
j_gene: TRBJ2-6
CDR3aa: CASSPTSTNVLTF
CDR3nt: TGTGCCAGCAGCCCGACCTCGACCAACGTCCTGACTTTC

abundance: .
d_gene: TRBD2
v_gene: TRBV7-9
j_gene: TRBJ2-3
CDR3aa: CASSLQAGITDTQYF
CDR3nt: TGTGCCAGCAGCTTGCAAGCGGGGATCACAGATACGCAGTATTTT

abundance: many
d_gene: .
v_gene: TRBV7-9
j_gene: TRBJ1-1
CDR3aa: CASSFESTAYTEAFF
CDR3nt: TGTGCCAGCAGCTTCGAGTCGACAGCGTACACTGAAGCTTTCTTT

abundance: few
d_gene: .
v_gene: TRBV3-1
j_gene: TRBJ2-7
CDR3aa: CASSQAGANYEQYF
CDR3nt: TGTGCCAGCAGCCAGGCCGGGGCCAACTACGAGCAGTACTTC

abundance: many
d_gene: .
v_gene: TRBV25-1
j_gene: TRBJ2-5
CDR3aa: CASSEGGFLETQYF
CDR3nt: TGTGCCAGCAGTGAGGGAGGATTCCTAGAGACCCAGTACTTC

abundance: .
d_gene: .
v_gene: TRBV6-1
j_gene: TRBJ2-7
CDR3aa: CASSEALLIYEQYF
CDR3nt: TGTGCCAGCAGTGAAGCGCTTCTGATCTACGAGCAGTACTTC

abundance: .
d_gene: .
v_gene: TRBV7-9
j_gene: TRBJ1-4
CDR3aa: CASSPSRGPLRAATNEKLFF
CDR3nt: TGTGCCAGCAGCCCGAGTAGGGGCCCACTTAGAGCGGCGACTAATGAAAAACTGTTTTTT

abundance: .
d_gene: .
v_gene: TRBV9
j_gene: TRBJ2-1
CDR3aa: CASSPPGGTEQFF
CDR3nt: TGTGCCAGCAGCCCTCCTGGGGGAACTGAGCAGTTCTTC

abundance: .
d_gene: .
v_gene: TRBV29-1
j_gene: TRBJ2-7
CDR3aa: CSVVFGGDSSYEQYF
CDR3nt: TGCAGCGTTGTTTTCGGGGGGGACAGTTCCTACGAGCAGTACTTC

abundance: few
d_gene: TRBD1
v_gene: TRBV12-3/TRBV12-4
j_gene: TRBJ1-1
CDR3aa: CASSLAGGGDAFF
CDR3nt: TGTGCCAGCAGTTTGGCAGGGGGCGGTGATGCTTTCTTT

abundance: .
d_gene: .
v_gene: TRBV28
j_gene: TRBJ2-1
CDR3aa: CASSLQGGRVEQFF
CDR3nt: TGTGCCAGCAGTCTTCAGGGTGGCAGGGTTGAGCAGTTCTTC

abundance: .
d_gene: TRBD2
v_gene: TRBV28
j_gene: TRBJ2-7
CDR3aa: CASSSAGTSGIYEQYF
CDR3nt: TGTGCCAGCAGTTCAGCCGGGACTAGCGGCATCTACGAGCAGTACTTC

abundance: .
d_gene: .
v_gene: TRBV11-3
j_gene: TRBJ2-7
CDR3aa: CASSSGLAPYEQYF
CDR3nt: TGTGCCAGCAGTTCGGGACTTGCCCCCTACGAGCAGTACTTC

abundance: many
d_gene: TRBD2
v_gene: TRBV7-8
j_gene: TRBJ2-7
CDR3aa: CASSLGLAASYEQYF
CDR3nt: TGTGCCAGCAGCTTAGGTCTAGCGGCGTCCTACGAGCAGTACTTC

abundance: .
d_gene: .
v_gene: TRBV3-1
j_gene: TRBJ2-1
CDR3aa: CASSQGLGGSYNSYEQFF
CDR3nt: TGTGCCAGCAGCCAAGGGTTAGGGGGGTCTTATAACTCCTACGAGCAGTTCTTC

abundance: few
d_gene: .
v_gene: TRBV6-1
j_gene: TRBJ1-2
CDR3aa: CASSEGDWGYTF
CDR3nt: TGTGCCAGCAGTGAAGGGGATTGGGGCTACACCTTC

abundance: .
d_gene: .
v_gene: TRBV20-1
j_gene: TRBJ1-5
CDR3aa: CSARDGARLNQPQHF
CDR3nt: TGCAGTGCTAGAGATGGTGCCAGGCTTAATCAGCCCCAGCATTTT

abundance: .
d_gene: TRBD1
v_gene: TRBV5-1
j_gene: TRBJ2-5
CDR3aa: CASNDRVGETQYF
CDR3nt: TGCGCCAGCAATGACAGGGTGGGGGAGACCCAGTACTTC

abundance: .
d_gene: .
v_gene: TRBV27
j_gene: TRBJ2-3
CDR3aa: CASSVGTPSPDTQYF
CDR3nt: TGTGCCAGCAGTGTCGGGACTCCTTCGCCAGATACGCAGTATTTT

abundance: .
d_gene: .
v_gene: TRBV19
j_gene: TRBJ1-5
CDR3aa: CASRGGIPNQPQHF
CDR3nt: TGCGCCAGCCGGGGGGGGATCCCGAATCAGCCCCAGCATTTT

abundance: few
d_gene: .
v_gene: TRBV18
j_gene: TRBJ2-5
CDR3aa: CASSPTGRNEQYF
CDR3nt: TGTGCCAGCTCACCGACAGGGAGGAATGAGCAGTACTTC

abundance: few
d_gene: .
v_gene: TRBV10-3
j_gene: TRBJ2-7
CDR3aa: CAISDSQGTNSEQYF
CDR3nt: TGTGCCATCAGTGACTCACAGGGAACGAACTCCGAGCAGTACTTC

abundance: .
d_gene: TRBD1
v_gene: TRBV5-1
j_gene: TRBJ1-2
CDR3aa: CASSHTGDYGYTF
CDR3nt: TGCGCCAGCAGCCACACAGGGGACTATGGCTACACCTTC

abundance: .
d_gene: TRBD1
v_gene: TRBV12-3/TRBV12-4
j_gene: TRBJ1-5
CDR3aa: CASRNDRGNQPQHF
CDR3nt: TGTGCCAGCAGGAACGACAGGGGAAATCAGCCCCAGCATTTT

abundance: few
d_gene: .
v_gene: TRBV20-1
j_gene: TRBJ2-5
CDR3aa: CSARGLRGREETQYF
CDR3nt: TGCAGTGCTAGAGGACTGAGGGGGAGGGAAGAGACCCAGTACTTC

abundance: once
d_gene: .
v_gene: TRBV7-2
j_gene: TRBJ1-4
CDR3aa: CASSQARISNEKLFF
CDR3nt: TGTGCCAGCAGCCAAGCTAGGATTTCTAATGAAAAACTGTTTTTT

abundance: few
d_gene: .
v_gene: TRBV3-1
j_gene: TRBJ2-5
CDR3aa: CASSQGQRKYF
CDR3nt: TGTGCCAGCAGCCAAGGACAGCGAAAGTACTTC

abundance: many
d_gene: .
v_gene: TRBV10-3
j_gene: TRBJ2-3
CDR3aa: CAISEVGDTQYF
CDR3nt: TGTGCCATCAGTGAAGTGGGAGATACGCAGTATTTT

abundance: few
d_gene: TRBD2
v_gene: TRBV7-2
j_gene: TRBJ2-5
CDR3aa: CASSNSGKEYF
CDR3nt: TGTGCCAGCAGCAATAGCGGGAAGGAGTACTTC

abundance: .
d_gene: TRBD2
v_gene: TRBV6-2/TRBV6-3
j_gene: TRBJ2-3
CDR3aa: CASSYTGGRTDTQYF
CDR3nt: TGTGCCAGCAGTTATACGGGAGGACGCACAGATACGCAGTATTTT

abundance: .
d_gene: TRBD1
v_gene: TRBV28
j_gene: TRBJ2-7
CDR3aa: CASSAGTAPLQQYF
CDR3nt: TGTGCCAGCAGTGCCGGGACAGCCCCCCTCCAGCAGTACTTC

abundance: .
d_gene: TRBD2
v_gene: TRBV4-2
j_gene: TRBJ2-3
CDR3aa: CASSQLTSALTDTRYF
CDR3nt: TGTGCCAGCAGCCAACTCACTAGCGCCCTCACAGATACGCGGTATTTT

abundance: many
d_gene: TRBD1
v_gene: TRBV5-1
j_gene: TRBJ2-6
CDR3aa: CASSVQGRAGANVLTF
CDR3nt: TGCGCCAGCAGCGTACAGGGGCGGGCCGGGGCCAACGTCCTGACTTTC

abundance: .
d_gene: TRBD1
v_gene: TRBV24-1
j_gene: TRBJ1-2
CDR3aa: CATSDGGTANYGYTF
CDR3nt: TGTGCCACCAGTGATGGTGGGACAGCAAACTATGGCTACACCTTC

abundance: .
d_gene: .
v_gene: TRBV5-8
j_gene: TRBJ2-5
CDR3aa: CASSLEVPQTQYF
CDR3nt: TGTGCCAGCAGCTTGGAGGTACCGCAGACCCAGTACTTC

abundance: many
d_gene: TRBD1
v_gene: TRBV5-1
j_gene: TRBJ2-1
CDR3aa: CASSWTGYNEQFF
CDR3nt: TGCGCCAGCAGCTGGACAGGATACAATGAGCAGTTCTTC